This T cell receptor beta chain was sequenced in a study of cytomegalovirus exposure and HLA in healthy donors. V was pared by 2 bases and J by 5 bases, with 14 bases between. The germline V gene encodes CDR1 SGDLS and CDR2 YYNGEE. CDR3 size: 15 residues. The primer mix had 60 Vbeta and 13 Jbeta primers. Measured with immunoSEQ multiplex PCR; TCRdb has only the in-frame clones, and not every one. The sample carries around 110,000 clones, over 70% recorded once. Study-wide results and limits: V- and J-gene trimming of TCR beta was linked (in a later analysis) to a missense DCLRE1C variant.

With regard to this clone: Its target is not known.

The chain joins TRBV9 to TRBJ2-1, with a weak D call TRBD2 (6 bases). The sequence was collected from a man aged 25-40 years in good health and CMV-seronegative. The sequencing sample was made of PBMCs. The CDR3 region has the DNA TGTGCCAGCAGCGTCACCGGGACGGGGGACAATGAGCAGTTCTTC. Amino acids: CASSVTGTGDNEQFF.